This TCR beta chain was captured by sequencing in a study of T cell responses to AZD1222 COVID-19 vaccine. Overall study results and limits: Most donors were white British, females outnumbered males, and clonal diversity was possibly underestimated.

The germline V gene has CDR1 SGHTA and CDR2 FQGNSA. The CDR3 contains 12 residues. V was clipped by 5 bases and J by 6 bases, with 10 bases between them. As concerns this clone: Its specificity is unknown.

The table came from immunoSEQ multiplex PCR; TCRdb's copy has only in-frame clones and leaves some out. The sample records about 130,000 clones, about 93% being singletons. This chain uses TRBV7-2 with TRBJ1-2; D gene uncertain. This sequence was found in an adult in good health. Sequences were derived from peripheral blood, sampled on day 0 of AZD1222 vaccination. Here the CDR3 DNA reads TGTGCCAGCAGCCCTCGGGAGGATGGCTACACCTTC. Its translation: CASSPREDGYTF.